Reported below is one T cell receptor (beta chain). Its antigen is not known. An Oncomine TCR Beta short-read assay was used to sequence the DNA from cultured CD4+ T cells. MiXCR, applied by TCRdb to the PCR reads, yields one record per CDR3 protein. The sample has roughly 18,000 distinct CDR3 sequences, just under 80% seen once. The germline CDR1 and CDR2 sequences are SEHNR and FQNEAQ (reference sequence). The CDR3 spans 14 residues. V dropped 4 bases and J dropped 2; count of bases not matched to a gene: 2. The treatment: roughly 10-day PBMC culture with coronavirus spike peptide pools or control peptides (ViraFEST assay). The source of the sample is a study of vaccination and CD4 T cells after COVID-19.

The source of this sequence is a human donor who received a COVID-19 vaccine. This chain links TRBV7-9 with TRBJ2-3; 8 nucleotides align to TRBD1. This specimen was CD4+ T cells from blood, cultured in vitro, taken after SARS-CoV-2 vaccination. The CDR3 reads CASSWTGYTDTQYF. The CDR3 bases are TGTGCCAGCAGCTGGACAGGGTACACAGATACGCAGTATTTT. Full variable domain (outside the CDR3, taken from reference TRBV7-9 and TRBJ2-3): DTGVSQNPRHKITKRGQNVTFRCDPISEHNRLYWYRQTLGQGPEFLTYFQNEAQLEKSRLLSDRFSAERPKGSFSTLEIQRTEQGDSAMYLCASSWTGYTDTQYFGPGTRLTVL.